The present T cell receptor (beta chain) was sequenced within a study of cytomegalovirus exposure and HLA in healthy donors. Study outcomes and limitations: Rare TCR sequences dominated, though some public TCRs recurred in many donors. HLA alleles were associated with 15,000 to 20,000 TCR beta sequences in a later analysis at 0.05 false discovery rate.

Germline V CDR1 and CDR2: MNHEY, SVGAGI. The CDR3 runs to 13 residues. V was pared by 0 bases and J by 8 bases, with 10 bases between. Comment on this clone: The target antigen is unknown.

Both 60 Vbeta primers and 13 Jbeta primers went into the PCR. The table came from immunoSEQ multiplex PCR; TCRdb's copy has only in-frame clones and leaves some out. Of 95,000 to 100,000 clones in the sample, around a tenth were seen once. The receptor was derived from a man aged 50-59 years in good health and CMV-seropositive. Source material: PBMCs. V gene TRBV6-5 combines with J gene TRBJ1-2; no clear D gene. CDR3 region: CASSYSSLGGYTF. CDR3 DNA sequence: TGTGCCAGCAGTTACTCGAGCCTCGGGGGCTACACCTTC.